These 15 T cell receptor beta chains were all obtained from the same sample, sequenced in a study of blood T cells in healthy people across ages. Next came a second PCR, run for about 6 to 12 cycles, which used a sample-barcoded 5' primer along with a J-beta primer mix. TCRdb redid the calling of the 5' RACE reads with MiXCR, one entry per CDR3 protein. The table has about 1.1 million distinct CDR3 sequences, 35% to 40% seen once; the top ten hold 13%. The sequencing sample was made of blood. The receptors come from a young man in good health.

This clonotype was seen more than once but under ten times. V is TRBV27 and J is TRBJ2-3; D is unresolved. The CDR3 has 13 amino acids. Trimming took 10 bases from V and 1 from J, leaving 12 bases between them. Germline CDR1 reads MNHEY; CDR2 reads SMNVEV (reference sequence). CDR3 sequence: CATHPWGTDTQYF. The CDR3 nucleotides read TGTGCCACCCACCCGTGGGGCACAGATACGCAGTATTTT.

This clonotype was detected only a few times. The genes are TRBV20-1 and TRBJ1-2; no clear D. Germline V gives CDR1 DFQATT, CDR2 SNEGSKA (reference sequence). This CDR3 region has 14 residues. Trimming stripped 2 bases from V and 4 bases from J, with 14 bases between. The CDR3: CSARIFGIGYGYTF. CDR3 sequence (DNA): TGCAGTGCTAGAATATTCGGGATAGGCTATGGCTACACCTTC.

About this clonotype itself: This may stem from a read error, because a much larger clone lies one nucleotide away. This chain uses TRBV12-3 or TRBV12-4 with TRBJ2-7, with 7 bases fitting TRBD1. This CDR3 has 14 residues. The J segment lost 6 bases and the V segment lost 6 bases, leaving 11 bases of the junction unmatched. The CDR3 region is CASSDREGYGEQYF. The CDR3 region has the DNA TGTGCCAGCAGCGACAGGGAAGGGTACGGCGAGCAGTACTTC.

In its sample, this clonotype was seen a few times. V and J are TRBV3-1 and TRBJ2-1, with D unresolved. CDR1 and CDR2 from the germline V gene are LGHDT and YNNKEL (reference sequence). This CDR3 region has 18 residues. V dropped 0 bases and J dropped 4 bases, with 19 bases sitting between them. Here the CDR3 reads CASSQDGLGRRLYNEQFF. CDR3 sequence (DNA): TGTGCCAGCAGCCAAGACGGCCTAGGCAGACGACTTTACAATGAGCAGTTCTTC.

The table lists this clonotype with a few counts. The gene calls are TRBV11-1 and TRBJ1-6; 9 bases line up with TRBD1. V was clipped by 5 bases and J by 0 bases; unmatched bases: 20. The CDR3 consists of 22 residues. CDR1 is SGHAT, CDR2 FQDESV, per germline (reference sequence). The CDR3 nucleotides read TGTGCCAGCAGCGGTACTACCCAGGACAGGGGATTCTTGAGCTCCTATAATTCACCCCTCCACTTT. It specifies CASSGTTQDRGFLSSYNSPLHF. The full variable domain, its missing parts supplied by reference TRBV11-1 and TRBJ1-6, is EAEVAQSPRYKITEKSQAVAFWCDPISGHATLYWYRQILGQGPELLVQFQDESVVDDSQLPKDRFSAERLKGVDSTLKIQPAELGDSAMYLCASSGTTQDRGFLSSYNSPLHFGNGTRLTVT.

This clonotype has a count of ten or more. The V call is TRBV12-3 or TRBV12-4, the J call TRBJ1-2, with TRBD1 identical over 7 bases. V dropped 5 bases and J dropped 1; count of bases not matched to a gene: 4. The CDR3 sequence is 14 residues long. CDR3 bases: TGTGCCAGCAGTCGGGACAGAGTTAACTATGGCTACACCTTC. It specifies CASSRDRVNYGYTF.

CDR3 sequence reads: CASSQGPGGANEKLFF. CDR3 DNA sequence: TGCGCCAGCAGCCAAGGCCCCGGGGGAGCTAATGAAAAACTGTTTTTT. The rearrangement uses TRBV4-3 and TRBJ1-4; tentative D call: TRBD1 (5 bases). Germline V gene sequence: CDR1 LGHNA, CDR2 YSLEER. This CDR3 has 16 residues. V was cut by 1 base and J by 3 bases, with 12 bases left in between.

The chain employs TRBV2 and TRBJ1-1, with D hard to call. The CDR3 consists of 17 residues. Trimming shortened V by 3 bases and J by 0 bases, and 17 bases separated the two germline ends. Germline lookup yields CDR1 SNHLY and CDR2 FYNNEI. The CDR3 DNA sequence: TGTGCCAGCAGTGATTACAGTAGGCCGAGCATGAACACTGAAGCTTTCTTT. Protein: CASSDYSRPSMNTEAFF.

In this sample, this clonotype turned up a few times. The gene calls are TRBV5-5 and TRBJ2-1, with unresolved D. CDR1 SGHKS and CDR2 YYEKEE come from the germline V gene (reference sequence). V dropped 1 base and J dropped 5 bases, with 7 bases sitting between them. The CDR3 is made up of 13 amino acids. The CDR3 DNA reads TGTGCCAGCAGCTTGCCCAGTCACAATGAGCAGTTCTTC. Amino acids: CASSLPSHNEQFF.

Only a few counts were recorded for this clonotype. CDR3 sequence: CASSLQGDPDTQYF. The CDR3 DNA reads as TGCGCCAGCAGCTTACAGGGGGATCCAGATACGCAGTATTTT. The chain links TRBV5-1 to TRBJ2-3; TRBD1 aligns across 8 bases. The CDR3 totals 14 residues. Unmatched junction bases numbered 3, after V lost 2 bases and J lost 4 bases. Germline values: CDR1 SGHRS, CDR2 YFSETQ.

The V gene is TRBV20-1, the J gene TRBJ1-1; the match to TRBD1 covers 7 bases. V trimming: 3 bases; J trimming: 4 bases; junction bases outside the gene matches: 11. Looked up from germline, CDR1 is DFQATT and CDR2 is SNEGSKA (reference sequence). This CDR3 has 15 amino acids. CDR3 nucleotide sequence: TGCAGTGCTAGCGCCATGACAGGGTGGAGCACTGAAGCTTTCTTT. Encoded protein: CSASAMTGWSTEAFF.

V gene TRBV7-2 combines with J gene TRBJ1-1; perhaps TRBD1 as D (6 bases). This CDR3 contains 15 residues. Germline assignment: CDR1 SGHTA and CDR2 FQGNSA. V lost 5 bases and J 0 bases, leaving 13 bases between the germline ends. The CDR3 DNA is TGTGCCAGCAGCGGCGCGGGACACCTGAACACTGAAGCTTTCTTT. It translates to CASSGAGHLNTEAFF.

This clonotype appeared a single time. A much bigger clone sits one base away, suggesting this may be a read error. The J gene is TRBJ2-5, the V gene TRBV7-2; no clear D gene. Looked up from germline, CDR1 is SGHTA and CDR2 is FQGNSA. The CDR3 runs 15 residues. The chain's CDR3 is CACSPTLGDQETQYF. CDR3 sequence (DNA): TGTGCCTGCAGCCCAACACTTGGGGATCAAGAGACCCAGTACTTC. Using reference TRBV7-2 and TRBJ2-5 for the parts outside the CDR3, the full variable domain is GAGVSQSPSNKVTEKGKDVELRCDPISGHTALYWYRQSLGQGLEFLIYFQGNSAPDKSGLPSDRFSAERTGGSVSTLTIQRTQQEDSAVYLCACSPTLGDQETQYFGPGTRLLVL.

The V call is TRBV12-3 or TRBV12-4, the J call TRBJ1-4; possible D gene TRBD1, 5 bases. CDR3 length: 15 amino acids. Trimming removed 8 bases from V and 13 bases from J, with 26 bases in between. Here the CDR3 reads CASCLDSVAELRLFF. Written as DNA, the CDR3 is TGTGCCAGCTGCCTTGACAGCGTGGCGGAATTGAGACTGTTTTTT.

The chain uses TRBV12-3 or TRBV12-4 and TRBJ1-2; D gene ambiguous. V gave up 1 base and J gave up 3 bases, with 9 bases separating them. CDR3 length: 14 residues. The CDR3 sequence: CASSLDLKDYGYTF. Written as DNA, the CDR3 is TGTGCCAGCAGTTTAGACCTAAAAGACTATGGCTACACCTTC.